These 10 T cell receptor beta chains were sequenced from one sample in a study of metastatic and nonmetastatic thyroid tumors. Every patient underwent thyroid surgery untreated. TCRdb reprocessed the PCR reads using MiXCR. The sample includes under 30,000 clones, about 15% of them seen just once. The sequencing sample was made of blood. The origin of the receptors is a male donor with papillary thyroid cancer or a benign thyroid nodule (not recorded which). Some clones in this sample may be carry-over from other donors' samples.

At least ten counts were recorded for this clone. The gene calls are TRBV7-2 and TRBJ1-6, with 7 bases that match TRBD1. Looked up from germline, CDR1 is SGHTA and CDR2 is FQGNSA. The junction had 8 bases not matched to a gene; V was cut back by 5 bases and J by 7 bases. This CDR3 is built from 15 residues. The CDR3 protein is CASSPRGGGNSPLHF. The CDR3 DNA follows: TGTGCCAGCAGCCCCAGGGGGGGGGGAAATTCACCCCTCCACTTT.

The J gene is TRBJ1-2, the V gene TRBV27; D gene uncertain. Germline CDR1 and CDR2: MNHEY and SMNVEV (reference sequence). The CDR3 spans 15 residues. V was clipped by 7 bases and J by 5 bases, with 20 bases between them. CDR3 residues: CASTSSVGGEYGYTF. CDR3 nucleotides: TGTGCCAGCACCTCCTCCGTGGGCGGAGAGTATGGCTACACCTTC.

There are many counts of this clone. Written as DNA, the CDR3 is TGTGCCAGCAGTGACGTCTCAGGGGCAAATCAGCCCCAGCATTTT. Translation gives CASSDVSGANQPQHF. The chain joins TRBV2 to TRBJ1-5; maybe TRBD1 (6 bases). Germline CDR1 reads SNHLY; CDR2 reads FYNNEI. CDR3 size: 15 residues. V lost 3 bases and J 4 bases, leaving 13 bases between the germline ends.

In this sample, this clone turned up many times. The chain employs TRBV6-5 and TRBJ2-7; D is uncertain. CDR3 length equals 13 residues. V was shortened by 0 bases and J by 5 bases, with 8 bases between the two germline ends. Germline V gene lookup returns CDR1 MNHEY and CDR2 SVGAGI. The CDR3 DNA follows: TGTGCCAGCAGTTACTCCGGCGCTGACGAGCAGTACTTC. Translated, it gives CASSYSGADEQYF.

Relative to its sample, this clone is medium-sized. The rearrangement joins TRBV2 to TRBJ1-1; D perhaps matches TRBD1 (5 bases). Trimming took 1 base from V and 10 from J, leaving 7 bases between them. Germline V gene data show CDR1 as SNHLY and CDR2 as FYNNEI. This CDR3 has 11 amino acids. The CDR3: CASSEEGSAFF. The CDR3 bases are TGTGCCAGCAGTGAAGAGGGGTCAGCTTTCTTT.

This clone was picked up many times. The genes are TRBV10-3 and TRBJ2-7; 8 bases are shared with TRBD1. CDR3 length equals 13 residues. Losses at the gene ends were 10 bases for V and 2 bases for J; bases not matched to a gene: 7. CDR1 and CDR2 from the germline V gene are ENHRY and SYGVKD. The CDR3 nucleotides read TGTGCCACCCGGGACAGGTTCACCTACGAGCAGTACTTC. Its protein is CATRDRFTYEQYF.

The chain recombines TRBV5-1 with TRBJ2-2, with a possible D match to TRBD2 (5 bases). The CDR3 length is 15 residues. The V gene's germline CDR1 is SGHRS and CDR2 YFSETQ. The V gene lost 7 bases and the J gene lost 2 bases, with 15 bases spanning the gap. CDR3 in DNA: TGCGCCAGCCGAACGGGAAGCGGAAACACCGGGGAGCTGTTTTTT. Protein sequence: CASRTGSGNTGELFF.

This clone showed up many times. The rearrangement joins TRBV6-1 to TRBJ1-6, with D possibly TRBD1 on 5 matching bases. Per the germline V gene, CDR1 is MNHNS and CDR2 is SASEGT. V lost 5 bases and J 5 bases, leaving 13 bases between the germline ends. CDR3 size: 15 residues. The CDR3 is CASSKWTTNNSPLHF. As DNA, the CDR3 is TGTGCCAGCAGTAAATGGACAACCAATAATTCACCCCTCCACTTT.

There are many counts of this clone. This chain connects TRBV2 to TRBJ2-7; no definite D call. Trimming removed 6 bases from V and 2 bases from J, with 8 bases in between. From germline, CDR1 is SNHLY and CDR2 FYNNEI. There are 12 residues in the CDR3. The CDR3 DNA is TGTGCCAGCAGCTACCAACCCTACGAGCAGTACTTC. Amino acid sequence: CASSYQPYEQYF.

To note about this clone: No conserved phenylalanine or tryptophan is present at the end of the CDR3, so a read error is the likely explanation. This chain connects TRBV5-4 to TRBJ1-4, with TRBD1 matching 7 bases. Germline loops: CDR1 SGHNT, CDR2 YYREEE (reference sequence). This CDR3 contains 14 residues. As DNA, the CDR3 is TGTGCCAACAGCCCTCAGGGGGGTGGCGAAAAACTGTTTTCT. The encoded protein is CANSPQGGGEKLFS.